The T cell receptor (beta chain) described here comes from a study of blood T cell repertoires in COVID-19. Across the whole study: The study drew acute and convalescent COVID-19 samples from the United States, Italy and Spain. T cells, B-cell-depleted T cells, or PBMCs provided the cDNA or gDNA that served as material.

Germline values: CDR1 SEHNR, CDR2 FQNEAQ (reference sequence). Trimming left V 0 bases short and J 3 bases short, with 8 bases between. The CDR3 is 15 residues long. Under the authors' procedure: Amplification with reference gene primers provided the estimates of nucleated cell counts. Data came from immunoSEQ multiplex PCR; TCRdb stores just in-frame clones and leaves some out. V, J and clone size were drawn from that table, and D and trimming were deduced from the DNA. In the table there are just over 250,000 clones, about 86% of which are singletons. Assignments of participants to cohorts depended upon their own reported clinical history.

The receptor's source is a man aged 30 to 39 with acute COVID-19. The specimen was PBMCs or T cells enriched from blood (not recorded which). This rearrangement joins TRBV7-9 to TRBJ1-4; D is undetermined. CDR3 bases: TGTGCCAGCAGCTTAGCGCAGAGGCCTAATGAAAAACTGTTTTTT. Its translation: CASSLAQRPNEKLFF. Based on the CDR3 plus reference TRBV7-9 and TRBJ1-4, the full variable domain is DTGVSQNPRHKITKRGQNVTFRCDPISEHNRLYWYRQTLGQGPEFLTYFQNEAQLEKSRLLSDRFSAERPKGSFSTLEIQRTEQGDSAMYLCASSLAQRPNEKLFFGSGTQLSVL.